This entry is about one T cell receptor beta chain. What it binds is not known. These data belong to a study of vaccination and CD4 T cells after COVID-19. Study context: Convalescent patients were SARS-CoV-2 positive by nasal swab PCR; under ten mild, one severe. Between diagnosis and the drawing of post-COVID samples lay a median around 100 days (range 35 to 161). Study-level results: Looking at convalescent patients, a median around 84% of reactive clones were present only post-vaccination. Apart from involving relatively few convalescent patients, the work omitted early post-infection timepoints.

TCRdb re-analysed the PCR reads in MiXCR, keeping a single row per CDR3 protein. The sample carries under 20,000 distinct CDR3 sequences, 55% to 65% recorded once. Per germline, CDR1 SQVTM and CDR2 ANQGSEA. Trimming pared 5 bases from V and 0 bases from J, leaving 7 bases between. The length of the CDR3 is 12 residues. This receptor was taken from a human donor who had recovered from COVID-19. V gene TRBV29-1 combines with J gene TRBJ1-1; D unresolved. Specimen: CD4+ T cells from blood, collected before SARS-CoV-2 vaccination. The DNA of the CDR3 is TGCAGCGTTAACAGAATGAACACTGAAGCTTTCTTT. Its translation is CSVNRMNTEAFF.